This T cell receptor beta chain emerged from a study of T cell changes during pregnancy in multiple sclerosis. Repertoires were generated with immunoSEQ multiplex PCR, while TCRdb's copy carries only in-frame clones and drops some. The table records roughly 40,000 clones, 75% to 95% of them present only once. The sample in question was CD4+ T cells from peripheral blood mononuclear cells, obtained in the second trimester of pregnancy. The clonotype originates from a female donor in good health, enrolled as a control in a pregnancy study.

The CDR3 DNA reads TGTGCCAGCAGCAGCTTCTCGGAGCTAGGGAACACCGGGGAGCTGTTTTTT. Protein product: CASSSFSELGNTGELFF. The chain combines TRBV7-2 with TRBJ2-2, with unresolved D. V lost 5 bases and J lost 1, with 17 bases in between. Germline-derived CDR1 and CDR2 are SGHTA and FQGNSA. The CDR3 has 17 amino acids.